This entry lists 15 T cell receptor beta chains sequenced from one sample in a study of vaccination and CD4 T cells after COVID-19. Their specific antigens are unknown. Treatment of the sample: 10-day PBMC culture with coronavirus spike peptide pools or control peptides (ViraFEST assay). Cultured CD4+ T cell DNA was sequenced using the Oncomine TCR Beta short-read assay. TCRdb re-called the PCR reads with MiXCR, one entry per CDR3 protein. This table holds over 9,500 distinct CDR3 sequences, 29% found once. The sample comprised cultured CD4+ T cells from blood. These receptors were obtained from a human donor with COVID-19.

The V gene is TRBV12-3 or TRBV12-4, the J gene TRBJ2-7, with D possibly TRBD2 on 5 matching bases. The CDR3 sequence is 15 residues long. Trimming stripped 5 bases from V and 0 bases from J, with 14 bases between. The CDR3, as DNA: TGTGCCAGCAGTCGGGCCGGGGTCAGCTCCTACGAGCAGTACTTC. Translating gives CASSRAGVSSYEQYF.

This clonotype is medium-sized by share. The CDR3 region has the DNA TGTGCCAGCTCACCACAGGTCTCCACTGAAGCTTTCTTT. Translation: CASSPQVSTEAFF. The genes are TRBV18 and TRBJ1-1; D call uncertain. V was shortened by 1 base and J by 4 bases, with 7 bases between the two germline ends. The germline gives CDR1 KGHSH, CDR2 LQKENI. CDR3 length equals 13 residues.

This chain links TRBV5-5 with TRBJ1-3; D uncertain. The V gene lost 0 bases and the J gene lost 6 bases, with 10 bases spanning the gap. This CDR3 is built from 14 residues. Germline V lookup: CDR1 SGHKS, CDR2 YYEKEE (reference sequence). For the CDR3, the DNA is TGTGCCAGCAGCTTGGAACCACAAGCAAACACCATATATTTT. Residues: CASSLEPQANTIYF.

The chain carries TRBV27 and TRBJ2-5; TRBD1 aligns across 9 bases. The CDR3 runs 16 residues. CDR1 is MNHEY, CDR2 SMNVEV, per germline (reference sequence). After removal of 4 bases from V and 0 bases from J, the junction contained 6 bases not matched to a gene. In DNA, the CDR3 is TGTGCCAGCAGTTCACCGGGACAGGGATACCAAGAGACCCAGTACTTC. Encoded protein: CASSSPGQGYQETQYF.

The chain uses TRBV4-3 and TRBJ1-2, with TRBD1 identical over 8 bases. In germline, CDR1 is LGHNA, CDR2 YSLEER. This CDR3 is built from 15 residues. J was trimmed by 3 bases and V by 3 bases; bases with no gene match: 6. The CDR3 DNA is TGCGCCAGCAGCCAGGCCGACAGGGGTGACTATGGCTACACCTTC. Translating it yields CASSQADRGDYGYTF.

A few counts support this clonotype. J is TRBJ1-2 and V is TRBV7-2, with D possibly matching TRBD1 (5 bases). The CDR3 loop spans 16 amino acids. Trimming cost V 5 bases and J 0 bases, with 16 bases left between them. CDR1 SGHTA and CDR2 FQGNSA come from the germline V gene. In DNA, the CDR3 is TGTGCCAGCAGCATCGGCGGCAGGGTCGCTAACTATGGCTACACCTTC. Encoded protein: CASSIGGRVANYGYTF. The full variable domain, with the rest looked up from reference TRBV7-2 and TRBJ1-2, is GAGVSQSPSNKVTEKGKDVELRCDPISGHTALYWYRQSLGQGLEFLIYFQGNSAPDKSGLPSDRFSAERTGGSVSTLTIQRTQQEDSAVYLCASSIGGRVANYGYTFGSGTRLTVV.

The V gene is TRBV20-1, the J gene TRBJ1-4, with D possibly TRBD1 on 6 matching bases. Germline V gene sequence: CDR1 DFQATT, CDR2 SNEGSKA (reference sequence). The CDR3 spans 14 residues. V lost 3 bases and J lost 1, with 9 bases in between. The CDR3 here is CSASQGRTNEKLFF. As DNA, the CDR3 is TGCAGTGCTAGTCAGGGGAGAACTAATGAAAAACTGTTTTTT.

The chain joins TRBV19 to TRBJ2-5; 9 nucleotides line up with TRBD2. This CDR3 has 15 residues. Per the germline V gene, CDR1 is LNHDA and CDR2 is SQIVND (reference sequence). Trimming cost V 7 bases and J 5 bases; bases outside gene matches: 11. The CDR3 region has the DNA TGTGCCAGTATGTCGGGAGGGCTAGCGGGGGAGACCCAGTACTTC. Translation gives CASMSGGLAGETQYF.

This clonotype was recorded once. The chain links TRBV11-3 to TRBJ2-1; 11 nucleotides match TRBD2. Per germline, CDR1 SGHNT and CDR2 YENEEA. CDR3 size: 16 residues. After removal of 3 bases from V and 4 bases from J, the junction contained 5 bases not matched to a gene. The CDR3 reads CASSFTTSGAYNEQFF. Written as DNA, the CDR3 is TGTGCCAGCAGCTTTACGACTAGCGGGGCTTACAATGAGCAGTTCTTC. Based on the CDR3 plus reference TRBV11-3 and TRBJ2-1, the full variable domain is EAGVVQSPRYKIIEKKQPVAFWCNPISGHNTLYWYLQNLGQGPELLIRYENEEAVDDSQLPKDRFSAERLKGVDSTLKIQPAELGDSAVYLCASSFTTSGAYNEQFFGPGTRLTVL.

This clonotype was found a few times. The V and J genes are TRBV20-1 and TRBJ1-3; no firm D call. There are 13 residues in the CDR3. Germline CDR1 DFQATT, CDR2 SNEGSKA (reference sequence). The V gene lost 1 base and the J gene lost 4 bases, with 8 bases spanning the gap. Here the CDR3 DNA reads TGCAGTGCTAGAGGGGTGGGCGGAAACACCATATATTTT. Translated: CSARGVGGNTIYF.

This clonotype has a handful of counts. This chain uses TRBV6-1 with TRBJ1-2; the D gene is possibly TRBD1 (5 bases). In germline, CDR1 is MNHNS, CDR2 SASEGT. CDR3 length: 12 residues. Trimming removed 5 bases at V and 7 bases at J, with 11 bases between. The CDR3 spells CASSPQGGGYTF. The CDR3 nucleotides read TGTGCCAGCAGTCCCCAGGGCGGTGGCTACACCTTC.

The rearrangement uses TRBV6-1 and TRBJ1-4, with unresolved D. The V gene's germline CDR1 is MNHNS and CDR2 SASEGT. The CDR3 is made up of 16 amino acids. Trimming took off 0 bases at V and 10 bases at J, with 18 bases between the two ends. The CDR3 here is CASSEASGWPQAKLFF. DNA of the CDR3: TGTGCCAGCAGTGAAGCTTCCGGGTGGCCCCAGGCAAAACTGTTTTTT.

The chain's CDR3 is CASSPDSSNYGYTF. The CDR3 DNA reads as TGTGCCAGCAGCCCGGACAGCTCTAACTATGGCTACACCTTC. J is TRBJ1-2 and V is TRBV12-3 or TRBV12-4, with D tentatively TRBD1 (6 bases). The CDR3 has 14 amino acids. With 6 bases removed from V and 0 bases from J, the gap between germline ends came to 11 bases.

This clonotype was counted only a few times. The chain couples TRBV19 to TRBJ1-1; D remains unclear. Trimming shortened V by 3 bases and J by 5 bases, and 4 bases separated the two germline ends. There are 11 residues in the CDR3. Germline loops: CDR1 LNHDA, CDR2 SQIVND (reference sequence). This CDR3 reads CASSIGTEAFF. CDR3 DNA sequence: TGTGCCAGTAGTATTGGGACTGAAGCTTTCTTT.

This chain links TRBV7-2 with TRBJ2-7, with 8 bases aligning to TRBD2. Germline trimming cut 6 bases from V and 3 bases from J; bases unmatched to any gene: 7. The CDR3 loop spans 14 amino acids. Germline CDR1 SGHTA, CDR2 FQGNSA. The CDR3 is CASRTTGGRYEQYF. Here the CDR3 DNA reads TGTGCCAGCAGGACCACGGGGGGGCGCTACGAGCAGTACTTC.